Following are 8 T cell receptor beta chains from one sample sequenced in a study of CD8+ T cells in alopecia areata. TCR sequencing used cDNA made by reverse transcription of extracted RNA. Assay used: immunoSEQ multiplex PCR; TCRdb lists only in-frame clones, some missing. The table shows about 190,000 clones, with about 60% occurring only once. Treatment meaning: oral pan-JAK inhibitor, 5-10 mg twice daily. The material sequenced was CD4+ T cells sorted from blood, taken at week 4, from a patient treated with tofacitinib. These receptors originate from a human donor with alopecia areata.

The CDR3 protein is CSGRGDEQFF. CDR3 bases: TGCAGCGGGCGAGGGGATGAGCAGTTCTTC. The genes are TRBV29-1 and TRBJ2-1; D may be TRBD1 or TRBD2 (5 bases each). This CDR3 contains 10 residues. V lost 7 bases and J lost 8, with 9 bases in between. Germline CDR1 and CDR2: SQVTM and ANQGSEA.

This chain connects TRBV30 to TRBJ2-7; D is perhaps TRBD2 (6 bases). V lost 4 bases and J 6 bases, leaving 13 bases between the germline ends. This CDR3 has 12 residues. Per the germline V gene, CDR1 is GTSNPN and CDR2 is SVGIG (reference sequence). As DNA, the CDR3 is TGTGCCTGGACTGGAGGGGCGGGCGAGCAGTACTTC. It codes for CAWTGGAGEQYF.

The chain carries TRBV7-9 and TRBJ2-7; unclear D gene. Trimming stripped 5 bases from V and 2 bases from J, with 10 bases between. Germline V gives CDR1 SEHNR, CDR2 FQNEAQ (reference sequence). The CDR3 has 13 residues. The CDR3 region is CASSGIEAYEQYF. For the CDR3, the DNA is TGTGCCAGCAGCGGGATCGAGGCCTACGAGCAGTACTTC. Supplemented by reference TRBV7-9 and TRBJ2-7, the full variable domain reads DTGVSQNPRHKITKRGQNVTFRCDPISEHNRLYWYRQTLGQGPEFLTYFQNEAQLEKSRLLSDRFSAERPKGSFSTLEIQRTEQGDSAMYLCASSGIEAYEQYFGPGTRLTVT.

The chain uses TRBV4-2 and TRBJ2-2, with D perhaps matching TRBD2 (6 bases). This CDR3 has 13 residues. Germline CDR1 reads LGHNA; CDR2 reads YNFKEQ. V lost 6 bases, J lost 6 bases, and 11 bases lay in between. Here the CDR3 reads CASRRTGAGELFF. The CDR3 DNA follows: TGTGCCAGCAGGAGAACGGGGGCCGGGGAGCTGTTTTTT.

The rearrangement joins TRBV27 to TRBJ1-5; no clear D. Germline lookup yields CDR1 MNHEY and CDR2 SMNVEV (reference sequence). The V and J ends lost 8 bases and 1 base respectively, with 9 bases between them. The CDR3 totals 13 residues. The CDR3 spells CASSAGSNQPQHF. In nucleotides, the CDR3 is TGTGCCAGCTCCGCGGGGAGCAATCAGCCCCAGCATTTT.

This chain joins TRBV9 and TRBJ2-6; 10 bases fit TRBD1. Germline V gene data show CDR1 as SGDLS and CDR2 as YYNGEE. There are 19 residues in the CDR3. The V segment lost 3 bases and the J segment 2 bases; nucleotides outside the gene matches: 11. The CDR3 is CASSARQGALSAGANVLTF. CDR3 nucleotide sequence: TGTGCCAGCAGCGCGCGACAGGGGGCTCTGAGTGCTGGGGCCAACGTCCTGACTTTC.

This clone appeared once. CDR3 nucleotides: TGTGCCAGCAGTACCCAGGATAATCAGCCCCAGCATTTT. Translated, it gives CASSTQDNQPQHF. V and J are TRBV6-1 and TRBJ1-5; no clear D gene. The CDR3 length is 13 residues. Germline V gene data show CDR1 as MNHNS and CDR2 as SASEGT. Deletions cut 5 bases from V and 4 bases from J, with 9 bases between.

This chain uses TRBV30 with TRBJ1-1; D perhaps matches TRBD1 (6 bases). With 2 bases removed from V and 6 bases from J, the gap between germline ends came to 10 bases. The CDR3 covers 12 residues. CDR1 is GTSNPN, CDR2 SVGIG, per germline (reference sequence). The CDR3 DNA is TGTGCCTGGAGTTCGGGGGCCCCTGAAGCTTTCTTT. It is translated as CAWSSGAPEAFF.